A single T cell receptor beta chain is shown here with its context. What it binds is unknown. The data are from a study of cytomegalovirus exposure and HLA in healthy donors. Notes on the study in general: Common viral pathogens were later found to be apparently linked to several of the most significant clusters. Sequencing had likely introduced a cluster of highly shared sequence variants as an artifact.

The PCR ran on 60 Vbeta and 13 Jbeta primers. The assay was immunoSEQ multiplex PCR, and TCRdb's table has in-frame clones only and misses some. The sample totals 110,000 to 150,000 clones. Germline CDR1 and CDR2: SGHVS and FNYEAQ. The CDR3 runs to 17 residues. V shed 3 bases and J 5 bases; nucleotides not matched to a gene: 10. The V gene is TRBV7-6, the J gene TRBJ1-1; 12 positions match TRBD1. The clonotype comes from a man in his forties in good health and CMV-seronegative. Sequencing input: PBMCs. The CDR3 DNA sequence: TGTGCCAGCAGCTTTTCGTTCAGGGACAGGGGGCGGACTGAAGCTTTCTTT. The encoded protein is CASSFSFRDRGRTEAFF.